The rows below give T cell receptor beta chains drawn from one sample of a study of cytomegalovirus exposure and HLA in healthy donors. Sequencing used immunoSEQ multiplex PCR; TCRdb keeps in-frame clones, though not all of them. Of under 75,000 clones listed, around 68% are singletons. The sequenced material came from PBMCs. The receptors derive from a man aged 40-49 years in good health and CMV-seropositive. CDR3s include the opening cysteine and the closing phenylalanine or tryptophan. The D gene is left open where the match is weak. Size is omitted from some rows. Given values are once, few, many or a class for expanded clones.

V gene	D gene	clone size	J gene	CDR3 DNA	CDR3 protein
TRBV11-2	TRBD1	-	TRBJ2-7	TGTGCCAGCAGCTCTATCCAACAGGGGGCGAGGGACTACGAGCAGTACTTC	CASSSIQQGARDYEQYF
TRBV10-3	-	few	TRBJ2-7	TGTGCCATCAGAGATGATAGTTGGGGGTCGACAGACAGGCACGAGCAGTACTTC	CAIRDDSWGSTDRHEQYF
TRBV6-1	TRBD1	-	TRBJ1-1	TGTGCCAGCAGTGAAGCGCTGGGTACAGGGGCGCCAGCTTTCTTT	CASSEALGTGAPAFF
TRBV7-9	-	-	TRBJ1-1	TGTTCCAGCAACCGGGTGAACACTGAAGCTTTCTTT	CSSNRVNTEAFF
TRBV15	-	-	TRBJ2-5	TGTGCCACCAGCCTATCCCTTTCCCAAGAGACCCAGTACTTC	CATSLSLSQETQYF
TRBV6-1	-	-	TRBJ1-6	TGTGCCAGCAGACCGATCGTAGGGGGAAATTCACCCCTCCACTTT	CASRPIVGGNSPLHF
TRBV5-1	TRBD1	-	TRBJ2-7	TGCGCCAGCAGCTTTGTTACGAGATCGGACAGGGAAGGCTCCTACGAGCAGTACTTC	CASSFVTRSDREGSYEQYF
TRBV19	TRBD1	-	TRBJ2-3	TGTGCCAGTAGAAGACAGGGGTCTAGCACAGATACGCAGTATTTT	CASRRQGSSTDTQYF
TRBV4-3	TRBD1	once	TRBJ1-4	TGCGCCAGCAGCCGCGAACATAACAGGGGGGGGGAAAAACTGTTTTTT	CASSREHNRGGEKLFF
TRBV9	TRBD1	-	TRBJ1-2	TGTGCCAGCAGCGTACCCGGGACAGGGGAAACCTTC	CASSVPGTGETF
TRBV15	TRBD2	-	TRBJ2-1	TGTGCCACCAGTTTGACTAGCGGGTCCTACAATGAGCAGTTCTTC	CATSLTSGSYNEQFF
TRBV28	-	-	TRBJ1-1	TGTGCCAGCAGTTTCAGTCGGGAGGTGAGGACTGAAGCTTTCTTT	CASSFSREVRTEAFF
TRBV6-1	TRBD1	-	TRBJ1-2	TGTGCCAGCAGTGGCGACAGGGCGGGAGGCTACACCTTC	CASSGDRAGGYTF
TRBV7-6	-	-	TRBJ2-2	TGTGCCAGCAGCTTAATGCTCAGAGGGACTTTCACCGGGGAGCTGTTTTTT	CASSLMLRGTFTGELFF
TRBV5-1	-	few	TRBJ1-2	TGCGCCAGCAGCTTTGACAGCTCCTATGGCTACACCTTC	CASSFDSSYGYTF
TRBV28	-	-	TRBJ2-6	TGTGCCAGTTACAGCTCTGGGGCCAACGTCCTGACTTTC	CASYSSGANVLTF
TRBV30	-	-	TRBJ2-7	TGTGCCTGGAGTGTACAGGGTACGGGCGAGCAGTACTTC	CAWSVQGTGEQYF
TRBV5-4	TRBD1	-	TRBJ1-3	TGTGCCAGCAGCTTAGGGGACAGTCCCCACACCATATATTTT	CASSLGDSPHTIYF
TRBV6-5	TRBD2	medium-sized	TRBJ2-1	TGTGCCAGCAGTTATATATCGGGCGGGAGTAGGAATGAGCAGTTCTTC	CASSYISGGSRNEQFF
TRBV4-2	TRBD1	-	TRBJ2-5	TGTGCCAGCAGCCGCGGACAGGGGGAGACCCAGTACTTC	CASSRGQGETQYF
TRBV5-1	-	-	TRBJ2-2	TGCGCCAGCAGACATCTAGAAGGCACCGGGGAGCTGTTTTTT	CASRHLEGTGELFF
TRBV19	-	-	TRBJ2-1	TGTGCCAGTAGTAGGAGGGAAGGTGAGCAGTTCTTC	CASSRREGEQFF
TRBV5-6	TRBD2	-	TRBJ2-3	TGTGCCAGCAGCTTTTGGGCTAGCGGGTATGATACGCAGTATTTT	CASSFWASGYDTQYF
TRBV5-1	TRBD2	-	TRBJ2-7	TGCGCCAGCAGCCTAGCGGGAGGGCGCATCTCCTACGAGCAGTACTTC	CASSLAGGRISYEQYF
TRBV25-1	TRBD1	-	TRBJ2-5	TGTGCCAGCAGTGACGGGACAGAGGGGGAGACCCAGTACTTC	CASSDGTEGETQYF
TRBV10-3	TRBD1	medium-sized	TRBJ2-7	TGTGCCATCAGTGAGCCTGTAGGGGGCTTCTACGAGCAGTACTTC	CAISEPVGGFYEQYF
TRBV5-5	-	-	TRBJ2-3	TGTGCCAGCAGCCCCGCCCGGACAGATACGCAGTATTTT	CASSPARTDTQYF
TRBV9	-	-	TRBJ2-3	TGTGCCAGCAGCTCAACTGCCACAGATACGCAGTATTTT	CASSSTATDTQYF
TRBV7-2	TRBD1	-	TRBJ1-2	TGTGCCAGCAGCCCGCGGACAGGGGAAGAGGGCTACACCTTC	CASSPRTGEEGYTF
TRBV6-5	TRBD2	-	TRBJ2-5	TGTGCCAGCAGTTACAGGGGACTAGCGCGAGAGACCCAGTACTTC	CASSYRGLARETQYF
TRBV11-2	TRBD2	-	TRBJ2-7	TGTGCCAGCAGCCGACTAGCGGGCGCCGGAAGTTCCTACGAGCAGTACTTC	CASSRLAGAGSSYEQYF